One and the same sample provided the 10 T cell receptor beta chains below, sequenced in a study of T cell repertoires in cytomegalovirus infection. TCRdb used MiXCR to reprocess the reads, holding one entry per CDR3 protein. The data hold 200,000 to 300,000 distinct CDR3 sequences, with 6.5% observed a single time. Material: PBMCs. The source is a human donor in good health (CMV status not recorded). Some clones in this sample may be carry-over from other donors' samples.

In its sample, this clonotype was seen a few times. The V and J genes are TRBV20-1 and TRBJ1-5; D may be TRBD1 (6 bases). CDR1 DFQATT and CDR2 SNEGSKA come from the germline V gene (reference sequence). The CDR3 runs to 12 residues. V was cut by 6 bases and J by 4 bases, with 10 bases left in between. CDR3 amino acids: CSAKQGNQPQHF. CDR3 nucleotide sequence: TGCAGTGCAAAACAGGGAAATCAGCCCCAGCATTTT.

This clonotype was found many times. J is TRBJ2-1 and V is TRBV2, with unresolved D. V lost 8 bases and J 4 bases, leaving 9 bases between the germline ends. This CDR3 is 12 amino acids long. CDR1 and CDR2 (germline): SNHLY, FYNNEI. Written as DNA, the CDR3 is TGTGCCAGCGACCCGGATTACAATGAGCAGTTCTTC. Translating gives CASDPDYNEQFF.

This clonotype was counted many times. V gene TRBV12-3 or TRBV12-4 combines with J gene TRBJ1-1, with TRBD1 as a possible D gene (5 bases). Trimming removed 7 bases at V and 7 bases at J, with 22 bases between. The CDR3 contains 15 residues. CDR3: CASNLRGTRGIEAFF. The CDR3 DNA sequence: TGTGCCAGCAACCTAAGAGGGACGCGGGGGATTGAAGCTTTCTTT.

The chain carries TRBV5-1 and TRBJ2-1; 12 nucleotides align to TRBD2. V lost 4 bases, J lost 6 bases, and 8 bases stayed unmatched. The CDR3 is 16 amino acids. Per the germline V gene, CDR1 is SGHRS and CDR2 is YFSETQ. CDR3 amino acids: CASSTPTSGGPNEQFF. The CDR3, as DNA: TGCGCCAGCAGCACGCCAACTAGCGGGGGGCCCAATGAGCAGTTCTTC.

The table lists this clonotype with a few counts. The chain carries TRBV5-1 and TRBJ2-1, with D tentatively TRBD1 or TRBD2 (5 bases each). Trimming pared 4 bases from V and 4 bases from J, leaving 12 bases between. There are 14 residues in the CDR3. Germline V gene lookup returns CDR1 SGHRS and CDR2 YFSETQ. In nucleotides, the CDR3 is TGCGCCAGCAGCACCCGGGACGGATACAATGAGCAGTTCTTC. It yields the protein CASSTRDGYNEQFF.

This clonotype was observed at least ten times. In DNA form, the CDR3 reads TGCAGCGTCGAAACCCTAGCTAGGGCTGAGCAGTTCTTC. It translates to CSVETLARAEQFF. The J gene is TRBJ2-1, the V gene TRBV29-1, with D perhaps TRBD2 (5 bases). V lost 6 bases, J lost 9 bases, and 18 bases lay in between. The CDR3 sequence is 13 residues long. Germline assignment: CDR1 SQVTM and CDR2 ANQGSEA.

This clonotype was seen ten or more times. The rearrangement joins TRBV29-1 to TRBJ2-3, with D unclear. Germline V gene data show CDR1 as SQVTM and CDR2 as ANQGSEA. V lost 6 bases to trimming and J lost 7 bases, with 5 bases between them. The CDR3 totals 9 residues. CDR3 sequence (DNA): TGCAGCGTGACCAATACGCAGTATTTT. It codes for CSVTNTQYF.

The sample holds many counts of this clonotype. In nucleotides, the CDR3 is TGCAGCGTTGATCTATCCGACGAGCAGTACTTC. This encodes CSVDLSDEQYF. The rearrangement joins TRBV29-1 to TRBJ2-7; D is ambiguous. Trimming stripped 3 bases from V and 5 bases from J, with 8 bases between. The CDR3 is made up of 11 amino acids. Germline V gene data show CDR1 as SQVTM and CDR2 as ANQGSEA.

This clonotype has a handful of counts. The chain is built from TRBV28 and TRBJ1-5; D is uncertain. This CDR3 is 15 amino acids long. The ends were cut back, 3 bases at V and 3 bases at J, with 12 bases in the middle. CDR1 is MDHEN, CDR2 SYDVKM, per germline. The CDR3 DNA reads TGTGCCAGCAGTTTCAGGACGCCCAACAATCAGCCCCAGCATTTT. Its translation is CASSFRTPNNQPQHF.

This clonotype came up a few times. Lacking the conserved final phenylalanine or tryptophan, this CDR3 likely reflects a read error. The limits of the CDR3 on the DNA are not certain, so only TCRdb's listed CDR3 is given. V and J are TRBV5-6 and TRBJ2-1; TRBD2 is taken as the D call from the table, unchecked against the DNA. The germline V gene has CDR1 SGHDT and CDR2 YYEEEE. The CDR3 is 12 amino acids in total, end residues counted. The chain's CDR3 is CASSLLSSGGAI.